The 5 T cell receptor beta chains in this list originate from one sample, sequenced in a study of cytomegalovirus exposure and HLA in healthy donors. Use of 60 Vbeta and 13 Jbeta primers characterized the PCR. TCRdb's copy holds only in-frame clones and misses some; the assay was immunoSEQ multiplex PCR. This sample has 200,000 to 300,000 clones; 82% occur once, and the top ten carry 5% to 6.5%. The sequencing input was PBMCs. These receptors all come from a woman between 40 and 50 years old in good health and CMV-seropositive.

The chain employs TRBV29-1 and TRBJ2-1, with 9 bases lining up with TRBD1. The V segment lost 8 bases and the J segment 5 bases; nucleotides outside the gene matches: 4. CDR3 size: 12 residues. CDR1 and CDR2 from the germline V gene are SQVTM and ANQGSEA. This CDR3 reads CSCGQGNNEQFF. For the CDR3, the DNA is TGCAGCTGCGGACAGGGGAACAATGAGCAGTTCTTC.

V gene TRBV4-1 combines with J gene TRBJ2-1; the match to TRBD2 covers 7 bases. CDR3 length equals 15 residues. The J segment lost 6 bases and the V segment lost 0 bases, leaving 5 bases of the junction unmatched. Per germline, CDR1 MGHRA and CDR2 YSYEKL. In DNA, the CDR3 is TGCGCCAGCAGCCAAGAGGGAGCGGGATCCAATGAGCAGTTCTTC. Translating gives CASSQEGAGSNEQFF.

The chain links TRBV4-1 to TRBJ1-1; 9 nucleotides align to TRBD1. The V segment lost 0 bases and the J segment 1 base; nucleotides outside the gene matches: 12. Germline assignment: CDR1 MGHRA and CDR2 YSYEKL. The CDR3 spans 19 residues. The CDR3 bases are TGCGCCAGCAGCCAAGAGGGCCCCGCCGGGACAGGGAAGAACACTGAAGCTTTCTTT. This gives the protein CASSQEGPAGTGKNTEAFF.

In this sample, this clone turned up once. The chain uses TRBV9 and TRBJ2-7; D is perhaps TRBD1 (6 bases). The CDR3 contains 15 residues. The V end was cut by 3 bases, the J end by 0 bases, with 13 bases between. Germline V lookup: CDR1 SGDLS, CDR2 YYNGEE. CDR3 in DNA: TGTGCCAGCAGCGCGACAGGTGACAGCTCCTACGAGCAGTACTTC. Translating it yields CASSATGDSSYEQYF.

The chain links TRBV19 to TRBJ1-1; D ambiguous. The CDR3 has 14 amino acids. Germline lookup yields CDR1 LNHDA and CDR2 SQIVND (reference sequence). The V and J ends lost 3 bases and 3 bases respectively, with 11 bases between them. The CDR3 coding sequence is TGTGCCAGTAGTATCTCCGGAGCGTACACTGAAGCTTTCTTT. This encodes CASSISGAYTEAFF.